The source of this T cell receptor beta chain is a study of monozygotic twins with inflammatory bowel disease. CDR1 SGHTA and CDR2 FQGTGA come from the germline V gene. This CDR3 contains 15 residues. Each TCR library consumed 3,000 to 3,500 ng of total RNA. Each CDR3 protein gets one entry in TCRdb, which reprocessed the 5' RACE reads and gives no DNA. The sample table includes around 450,000 distinct CDR3 sequences. Study-wide findings and caveats: Especially with disease activity, IBD patients had fewer clonotypes in common with others than healthy twins did. Different T cell subtypes could not be distinguished. Those with IBD had lower TCRbeta diversity (inverse Simpson) than their healthy co-twins did.

As to this clonotype: The antigen is unknown.

This rearrangement joins TRBV7-3 to TRBJ2-1; lacking DNA, the TRBD2 call made by TCRdb goes unchecked. This sequence originates from a human donor with ulcerative colitis or Crohn's disease, or a healthy co-twin of an affected twin (not recorded which). The sequenced sample consisted of blood. CDR3 sequence reads: CASSLSGRSGDEQFF.